This T cell receptor (beta chain) was captured by sequencing in a study of cytomegalovirus exposure and HLA in healthy donors. Remarks on this clone: Its antigen is currently unknown.

The germline V and J ends were trimmed by 0 bases and 4 bases, with 21 bases remaining between them. CDR3 length: 18 amino acids. The germline V gene has CDR1 LNHDA and CDR2 SQIVND (reference sequence). Amplification used 60 Vbeta primers and 13 Jbeta primers. The data were produced by immunoSEQ multiplex PCR, yet TCRdb's version contains in-frame clones alone and is incomplete. The data contain 120,000 or so clones, roughly 77% of them singletons. Study results and caveats: When analyzed later, the rates of TCR association showed variation by HLA locus, with DRB1 the most and HLA-C the fewest. Per a later analysis, 16,951 TCR beta sequences showed association with HLA alleles at 0.05 false discovery rate.

V gene TRBV19 combines with J gene TRBJ1-2; D gene ambiguous. The sequencing input was PBMCs. This clonotype was obtained from a man aged 50 to 60 in good health and CMV-seropositive. CDR3 sequence: CASSIDTMMDGIAYGYTF. CDR3 DNA: TGTGCCAGTAGTATAGACACTATGATGGATGGAATTGCCTATGGCTACACCTTC.